This paragraph reports one T cell receptor (beta chain). Original processing notes: Estimation of nucleated cell counts was performed using reference gene primer amplification. Measured with immunoSEQ multiplex PCR; TCRdb has only the in-frame clones, and not every one. V, J and clone size are those of that table, while D and trimming were read from the DNA. The profile shows tens of thousands of clones, 91% of them singletons. This record belongs to a study of blood T cell repertoires in COVID-19. V was pared by 6 bases and J by 5 bases, with 14 bases between. The CDR3 loop spans 15 amino acids. In germline, CDR1 is ENHRY, CDR2 SYGVKD.

J is TRBJ1-6 and V is TRBV10-3; TRBD1 is a possible D gene (5 bases). Sequenced sample: peripheral blood. The receptor was isolated from a woman aged 45-65 years in a cohort sampled during active COVID-19. The CDR3 loop is CAISGAGGNNSPLHF. CDR3 nucleotides: TGTGCCATCAGCGGAGCGGGGGGGAATAATTCACCCCTCCACTTT.